The clone carrying this T cell receptor beta chain showed up many times. Antigen: not known. The data are from a study of spatial heterogeneity in lung cancer. Study results and caveats: Detection of ubiquitous tumor TCRs in blood was higher at resection than follow-up.

The CDR3 consists of 17 residues. V lost 5 bases to trimming and J lost 6 bases; unmatched junction nucleotides: 8. Germline V gene sequence: CDR1 MNHNS, CDR2 SASEGT. Individually, TCR cDNA molecules were each labelled with a unique molecular identifier. Using its own MiXCR run on the 5' RACE reads, TCRdb lists one record per CDR3 protein. There are about 38,000 distinct CDR3 sequences in the sample; 7.5% occur only once, and 28% lies in the top ten. Time point: sample taken at primary tumor resection. TCRs were sequenced from unsorted whole RNA of tumor, nontumor lung or PBMC. This chain connects TRBV6-1 to TRBJ2-2, with 14 bases matching TRBD2. Sequences were derived from PBMCs, sampled at surgery. This receptor was obtained from a male donor with early-stage non-small cell lung cancer. CDR3 region: CASSHTGTSGSSGELFF. The CDR3 DNA reads TGTGCCAGCAGTCACACCGGGACTAGCGGGAGCTCCGGGGAGCTGTTTTTT.